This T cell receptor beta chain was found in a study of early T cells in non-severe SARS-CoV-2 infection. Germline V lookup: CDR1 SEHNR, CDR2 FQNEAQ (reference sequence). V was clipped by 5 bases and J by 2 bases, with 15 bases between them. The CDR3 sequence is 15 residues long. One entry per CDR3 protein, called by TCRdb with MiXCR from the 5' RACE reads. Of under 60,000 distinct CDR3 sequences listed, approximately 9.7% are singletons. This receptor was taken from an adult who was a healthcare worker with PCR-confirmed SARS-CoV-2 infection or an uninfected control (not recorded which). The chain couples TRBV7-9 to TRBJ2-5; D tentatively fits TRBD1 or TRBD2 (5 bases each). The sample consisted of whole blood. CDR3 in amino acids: CASSPDLGPQETQYF. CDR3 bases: TGTGCCAGCAGCCCGGACTTGGGGCCTCAAGAGACCCAGTACTTC.